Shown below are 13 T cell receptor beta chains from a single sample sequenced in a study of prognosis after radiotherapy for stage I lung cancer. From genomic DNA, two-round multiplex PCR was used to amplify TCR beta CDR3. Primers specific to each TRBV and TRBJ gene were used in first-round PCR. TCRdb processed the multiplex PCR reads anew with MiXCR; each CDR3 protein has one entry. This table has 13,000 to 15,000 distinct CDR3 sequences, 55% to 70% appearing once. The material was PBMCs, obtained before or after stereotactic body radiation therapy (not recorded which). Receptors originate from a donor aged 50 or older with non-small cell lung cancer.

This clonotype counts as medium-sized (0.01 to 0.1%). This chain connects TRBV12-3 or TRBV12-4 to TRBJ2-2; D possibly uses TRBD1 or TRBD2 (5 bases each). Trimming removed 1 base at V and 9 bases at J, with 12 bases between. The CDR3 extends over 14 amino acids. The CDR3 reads CASSLDTRGRELFF. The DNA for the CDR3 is TGTGCCAGCAGTTTAGACACACGGGGCCGGGAGCTGTTTTTT.

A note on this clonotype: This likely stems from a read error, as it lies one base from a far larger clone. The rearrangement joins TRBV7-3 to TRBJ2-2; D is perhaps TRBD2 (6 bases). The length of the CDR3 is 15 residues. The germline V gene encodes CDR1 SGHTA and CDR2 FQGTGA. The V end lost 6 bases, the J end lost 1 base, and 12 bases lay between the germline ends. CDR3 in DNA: TGTGCCAGCAGGCCCTGTAGCGGGAACACCGGGGAGCTGTTTTTT. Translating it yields CASRPCSGNTGELFF.

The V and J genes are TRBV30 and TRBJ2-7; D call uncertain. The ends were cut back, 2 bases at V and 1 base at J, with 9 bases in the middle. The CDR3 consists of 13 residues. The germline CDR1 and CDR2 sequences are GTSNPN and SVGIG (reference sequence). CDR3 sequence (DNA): TGTGCCTGGAGTATAAGCCTTTCCTACGAGCAGTACTTC. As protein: CAWSISLSYEQYF.

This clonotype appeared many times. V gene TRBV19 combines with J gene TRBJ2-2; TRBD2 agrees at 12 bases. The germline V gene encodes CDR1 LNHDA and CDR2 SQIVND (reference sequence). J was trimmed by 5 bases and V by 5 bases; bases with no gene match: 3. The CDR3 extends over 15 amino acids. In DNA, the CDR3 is TGTGCCAGTAGTCCTAGCGGGAGGGGGACCGGGGAGCTGTTTTTT. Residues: CASSPSGRGTGELFF.

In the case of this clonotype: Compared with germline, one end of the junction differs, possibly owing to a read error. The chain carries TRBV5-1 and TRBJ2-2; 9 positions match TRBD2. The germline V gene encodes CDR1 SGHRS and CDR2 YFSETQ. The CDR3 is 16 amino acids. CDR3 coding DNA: TGCGCCAGCAGCTTATCTAGCGGGATTGGTATCGGGGAGCAGTTTTTT. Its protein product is CASSLSSGIGIGEQFF. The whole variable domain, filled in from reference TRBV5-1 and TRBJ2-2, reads KAGVTQTPRYLIKTRGQQVTLSCSPISGHRSVSWYQQTPGQGLQFLFEYFSETQRNKGNFPGRFSGRQFSNSRSEMNVSTLELGDSALYLCASSLSSGIGIGEQFFGEGSRLTVL.

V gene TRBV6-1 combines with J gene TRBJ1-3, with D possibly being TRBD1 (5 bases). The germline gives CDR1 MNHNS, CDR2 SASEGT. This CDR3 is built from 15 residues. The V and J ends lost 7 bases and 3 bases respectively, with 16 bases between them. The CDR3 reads CASNYGGSVGNTIYF. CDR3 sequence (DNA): TGTGCCAGCAACTACGGGGGATCAGTTGGAAACACCATATATTTT.

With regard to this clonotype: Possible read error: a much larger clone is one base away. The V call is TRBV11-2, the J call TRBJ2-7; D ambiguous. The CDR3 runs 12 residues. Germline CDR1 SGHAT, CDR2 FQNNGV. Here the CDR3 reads CAGSLGKFGQYF. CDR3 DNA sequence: TGTGCCGGCAGCTTAGGGAAGTTCGGGCAGTACTTC.

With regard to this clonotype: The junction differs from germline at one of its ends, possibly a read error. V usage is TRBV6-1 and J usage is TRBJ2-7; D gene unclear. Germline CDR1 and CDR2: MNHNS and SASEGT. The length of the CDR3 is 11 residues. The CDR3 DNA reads TGCGCCATCAGTGAAATGTACGAGCAGTACTTC. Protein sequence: CAISEMYEQYF.

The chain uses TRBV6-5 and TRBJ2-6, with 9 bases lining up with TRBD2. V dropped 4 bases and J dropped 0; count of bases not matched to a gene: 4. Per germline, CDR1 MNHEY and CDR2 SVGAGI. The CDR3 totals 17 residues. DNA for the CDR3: TGTGCCAGCAGTTTAGCGGGAGCCAGCTCTGGGGCCAACGTCCTGACTTTC. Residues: CASSLAGASSGANVLTF.

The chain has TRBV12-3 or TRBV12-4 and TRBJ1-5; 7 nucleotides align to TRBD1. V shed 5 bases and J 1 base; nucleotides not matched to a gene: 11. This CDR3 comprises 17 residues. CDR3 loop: CASSAQGWVISNQPQHF. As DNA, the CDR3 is TGTGCCAGCAGTGCACAGGGGTGGGTTATAAGCAATCAGCCCCAGCATTTT.

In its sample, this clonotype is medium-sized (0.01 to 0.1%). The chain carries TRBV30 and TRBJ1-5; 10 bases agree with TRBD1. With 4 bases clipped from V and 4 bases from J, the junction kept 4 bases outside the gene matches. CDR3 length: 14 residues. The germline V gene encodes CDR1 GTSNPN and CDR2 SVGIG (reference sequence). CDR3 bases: TGTGCCTGGACCAAGGACAGGGGGAATCAGCCCCAGCATTTT. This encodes CAWTKDRGNQPQHF.

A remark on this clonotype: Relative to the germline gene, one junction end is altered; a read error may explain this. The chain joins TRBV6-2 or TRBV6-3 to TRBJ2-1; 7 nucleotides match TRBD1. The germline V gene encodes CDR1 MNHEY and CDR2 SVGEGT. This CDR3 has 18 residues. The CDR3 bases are TGTGTCAGCAGTATCTCCGGGACAGAATTAAGGGCGGGTAATGAGCAGTTCTTC. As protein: CVSSISGTELRAGNEQFF.

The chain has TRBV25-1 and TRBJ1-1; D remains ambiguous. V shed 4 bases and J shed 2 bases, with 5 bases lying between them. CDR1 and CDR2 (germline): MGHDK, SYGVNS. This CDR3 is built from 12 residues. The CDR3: CASSGTNTEAFF. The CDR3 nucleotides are TGTGCCAGCAGTGGTACAAACACTGAAGCTTTCTTT.